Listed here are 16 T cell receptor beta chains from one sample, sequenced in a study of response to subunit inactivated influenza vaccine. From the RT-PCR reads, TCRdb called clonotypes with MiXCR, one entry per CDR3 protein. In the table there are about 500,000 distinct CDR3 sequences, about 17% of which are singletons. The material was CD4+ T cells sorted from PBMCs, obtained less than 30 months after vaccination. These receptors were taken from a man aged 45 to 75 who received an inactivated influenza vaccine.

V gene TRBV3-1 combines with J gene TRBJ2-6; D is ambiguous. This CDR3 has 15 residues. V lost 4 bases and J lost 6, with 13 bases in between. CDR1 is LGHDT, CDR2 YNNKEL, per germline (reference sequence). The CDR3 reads CASSPWTEKANVLTF. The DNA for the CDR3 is TGTGCCAGCAGCCCCTGGACGGAAAAGGCCAACGTCCTGACTTTC.

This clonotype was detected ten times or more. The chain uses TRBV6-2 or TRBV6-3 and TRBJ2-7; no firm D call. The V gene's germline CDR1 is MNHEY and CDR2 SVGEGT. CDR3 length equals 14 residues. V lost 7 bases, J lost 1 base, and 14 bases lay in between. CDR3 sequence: CASTNPTGSYEQYF. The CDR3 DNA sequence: TGTGCCAGCACCAACCCGACTGGTTCCTACGAGCAGTACTTC.

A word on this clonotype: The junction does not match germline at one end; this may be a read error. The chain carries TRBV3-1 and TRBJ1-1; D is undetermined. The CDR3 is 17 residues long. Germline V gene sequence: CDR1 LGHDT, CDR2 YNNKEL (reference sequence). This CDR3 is CACSHLRSADGNTEAFF. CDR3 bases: TGTGCCTGCAGCCACCTTCGGTCCGCAGATGGGAACACTGAAGCTTTCTTT.

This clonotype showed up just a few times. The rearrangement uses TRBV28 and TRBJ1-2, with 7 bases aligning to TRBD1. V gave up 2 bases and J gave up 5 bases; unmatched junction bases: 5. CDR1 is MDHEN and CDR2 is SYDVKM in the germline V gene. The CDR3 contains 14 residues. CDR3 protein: CASSLGAGGYGYTF. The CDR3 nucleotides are TGTGCCAGCAGTTTAGGCGCAGGGGGTTATGGCTACACCTTC.

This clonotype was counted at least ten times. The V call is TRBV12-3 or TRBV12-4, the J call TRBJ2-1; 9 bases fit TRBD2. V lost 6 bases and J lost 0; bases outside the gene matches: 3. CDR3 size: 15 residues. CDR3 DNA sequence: TGTGCCAGCAGCTTTAGCGGGGGCTCCTACAATGAGCAGTTCTTC. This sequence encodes CASSFSGGSYNEQFF.

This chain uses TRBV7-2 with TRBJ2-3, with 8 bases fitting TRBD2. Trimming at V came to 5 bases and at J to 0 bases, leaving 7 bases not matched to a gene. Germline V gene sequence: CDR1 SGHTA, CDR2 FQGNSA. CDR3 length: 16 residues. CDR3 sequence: CASSRRLASSTDTQYF. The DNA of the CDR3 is TGTGCCAGCAGCCGAAGACTAGCGAGTAGCACAGATACGCAGTATTTT. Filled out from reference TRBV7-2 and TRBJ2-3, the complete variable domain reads GAGVSQSPSNKVTEKGKDVELRCDPISGHTALYWYRQSLGQGLEFLIYFQGNSAPDKSGLPSDRFSAERTGGSVSTLTIQRTQQEDSAVYLCASSRRLASSTDTQYFGPGTRLTVL.

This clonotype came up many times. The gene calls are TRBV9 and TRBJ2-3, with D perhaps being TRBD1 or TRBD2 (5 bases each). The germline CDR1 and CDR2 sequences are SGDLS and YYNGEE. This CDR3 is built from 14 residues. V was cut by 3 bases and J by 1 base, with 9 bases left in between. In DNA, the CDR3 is TGTGCCAGCAGCGCGGGGCTCCGCACAGATACGCAGTATTTT. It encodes CASSAGLRTDTQYF.

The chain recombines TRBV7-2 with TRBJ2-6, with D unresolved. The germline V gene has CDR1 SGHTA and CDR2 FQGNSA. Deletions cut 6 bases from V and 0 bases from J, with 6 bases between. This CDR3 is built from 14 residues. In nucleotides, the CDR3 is TGTGCCAGCAGTGGAAGCTCTGGGGCCAACGTCCTGACTTTC. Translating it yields CASSGSSGANVLTF.

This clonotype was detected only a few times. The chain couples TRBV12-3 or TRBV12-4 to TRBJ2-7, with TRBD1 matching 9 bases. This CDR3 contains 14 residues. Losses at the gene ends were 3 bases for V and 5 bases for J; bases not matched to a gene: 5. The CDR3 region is CASSLGQGRHEQYF. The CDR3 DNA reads TGTGCCAGCAGTTTGGGACAGGGAAGGCACGAGCAGTACTTC.

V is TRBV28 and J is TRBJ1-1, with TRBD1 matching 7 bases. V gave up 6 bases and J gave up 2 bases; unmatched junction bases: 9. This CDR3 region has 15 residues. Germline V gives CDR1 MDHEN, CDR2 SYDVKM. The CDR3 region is CASSLMGQQNTEAFF. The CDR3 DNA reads TGTGCCAGCAGCCTCATGGGACAGCAAAACACTGAAGCTTTCTTT. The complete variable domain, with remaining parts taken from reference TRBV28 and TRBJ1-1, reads DVKVTQSSRYLVKRTGEKVFLECVQDMDHENMFWYRQDPGLGLRLIYFSYDVKMKEKGDIPEGYSVSREKKERFSLILESASTNQTSMYLCASSLMGQQNTEAFFGQGTRLTVV.

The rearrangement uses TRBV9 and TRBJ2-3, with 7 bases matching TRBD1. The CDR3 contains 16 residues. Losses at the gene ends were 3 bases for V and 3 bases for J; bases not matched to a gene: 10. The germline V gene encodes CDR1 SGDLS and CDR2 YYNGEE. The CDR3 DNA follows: TGTGCCAGCAGCGGAAGACAGGGTCGGAGGACAGATACGCAGTATTTT. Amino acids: CASSGRQGRRTDTQYF. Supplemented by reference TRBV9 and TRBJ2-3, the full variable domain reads DSGVTQTPKHLITATGQRVTLRCSPRSGDLSVYWYQQSLDQGLQFLIQYYNGEERAKGNILERFSAQQFPDLHSELNLSSLELGDSALYFCASSGRQGRRTDTQYFGPGTRLTVL.

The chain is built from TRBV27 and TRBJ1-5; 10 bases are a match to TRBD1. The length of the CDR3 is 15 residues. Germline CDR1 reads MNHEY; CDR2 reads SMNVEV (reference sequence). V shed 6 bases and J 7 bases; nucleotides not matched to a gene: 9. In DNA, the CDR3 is TGTGCCAGCAGACCGACAGGGGGCAACGGACAGCCCCAGCATTTT. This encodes CASRPTGGNGQPQHF.

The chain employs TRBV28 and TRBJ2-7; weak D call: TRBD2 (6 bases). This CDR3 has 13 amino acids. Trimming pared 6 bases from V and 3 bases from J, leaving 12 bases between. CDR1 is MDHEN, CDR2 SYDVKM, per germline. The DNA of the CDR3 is TGTGCCAGCAGGCCTAGCGCCCGCTACGAGCAGTACTTC. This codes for CASRPSARYEQYF.

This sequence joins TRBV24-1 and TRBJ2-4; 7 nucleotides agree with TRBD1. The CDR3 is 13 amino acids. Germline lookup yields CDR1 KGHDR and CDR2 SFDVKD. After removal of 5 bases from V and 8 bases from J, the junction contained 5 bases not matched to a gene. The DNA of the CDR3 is TGTGCCACCAGTGTGGCAGGGGGAGACATTCAGTACTTC. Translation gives CATSVAGGDIQYF.

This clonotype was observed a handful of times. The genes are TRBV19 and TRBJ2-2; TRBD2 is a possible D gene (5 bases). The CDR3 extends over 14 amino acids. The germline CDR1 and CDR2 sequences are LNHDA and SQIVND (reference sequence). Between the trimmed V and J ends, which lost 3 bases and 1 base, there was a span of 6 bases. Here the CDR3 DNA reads TGTGCCAGTAGTATCCGGGGGAACACCGGGGAGCTGTTTTTT. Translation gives CASSIRGNTGELFF.

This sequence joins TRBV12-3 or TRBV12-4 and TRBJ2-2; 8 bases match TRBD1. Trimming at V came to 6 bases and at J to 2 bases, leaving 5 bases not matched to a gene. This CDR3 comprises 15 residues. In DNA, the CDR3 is TGTGCCAGCAGAAAGGGACAGGCAAACACCGGGGAGCTGTTTTTT. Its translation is CASRKGQANTGELFF.